The entry below describes one TCR beta chain. The antigen it binds to is not known. No clone much larger than this one lies a single base away; base qualities are absent. This sample stems from a study of T cell changes during pregnancy in multiple sclerosis (dated by TCRdb to the late 2010s). Background for the entire study: Changes in the T cell repertoire over the course of pregnancy were examined in this study in women with multiple sclerosis.

Looking up the germline V gene (reference sequence) yields CDR1 GTSNPN and CDR2 SVGIG. Including the terminal cysteine and phenylalanine, the CDR3 comprises 13 residues. Only CDR3 DNA is held: 39 bases, read in frame from base 1. The junction carries 19 bases between V and J, which are trimmed by 5 bases and 9 bases respectively. Library preparation employed the immunoSEQ multiplex PCR assay. Not all clones reach the TCRdb copy of this immuneACCESS table, which keeps in-frame sequences only. Checked studies attribute under half of the gap to unresolved V genes and leave the rest unexplained. Present in this sample are approximately 40,000 clones, 88% of which were seen just once. The ten largest clones capture just over 0.55% of the sample.

The TCR comes from a female donor with multiple sclerosis, enrolled in a pregnancy study. The chain couples TRBV30 to TRBJ1-2; a tentative D call is TRBD1 (5 bases match). Source: CD4+ T cells from peripheral blood mononuclear cells, taken in the first trimester of pregnancy. The CDR3: CAWALGGSASYTF. The DNA reads TGTGCCTGGGCCCTGGGGGGTTCGGCGAGCTACACCTTC. When the CDR3 is completed using the reference TRBV30 and TRBJ1-2 genes on either side, the full variable domain is SQTIHQWPATLVQPVGSPLSLECTVEGTSNPNLYWYRQAAGRGLQLLFYSVGIGQISSEVPQNLSASRPQDRQFILSSKKLLLSDSGFYLCAWALGGSASYTFGSGTRLTVV.